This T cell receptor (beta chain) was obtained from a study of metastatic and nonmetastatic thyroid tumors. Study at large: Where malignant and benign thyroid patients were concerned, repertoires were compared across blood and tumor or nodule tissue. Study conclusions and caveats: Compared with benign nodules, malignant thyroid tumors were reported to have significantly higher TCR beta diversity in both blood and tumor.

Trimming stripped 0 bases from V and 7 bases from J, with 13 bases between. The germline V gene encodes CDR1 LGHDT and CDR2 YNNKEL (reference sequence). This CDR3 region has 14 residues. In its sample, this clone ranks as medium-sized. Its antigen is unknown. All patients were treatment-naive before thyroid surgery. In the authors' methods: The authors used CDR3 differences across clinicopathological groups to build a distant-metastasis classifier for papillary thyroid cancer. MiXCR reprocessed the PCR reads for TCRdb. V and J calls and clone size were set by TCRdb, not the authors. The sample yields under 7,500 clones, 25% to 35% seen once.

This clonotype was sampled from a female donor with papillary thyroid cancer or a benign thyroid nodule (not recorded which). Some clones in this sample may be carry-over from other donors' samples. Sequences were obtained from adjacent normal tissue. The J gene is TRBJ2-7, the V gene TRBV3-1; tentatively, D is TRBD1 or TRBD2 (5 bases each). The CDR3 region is CASSQEVQGREQYF. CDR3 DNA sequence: TGTGCCAGCAGCCAAGAAGTCCAGGGACGGGAGCAGTACTTC.